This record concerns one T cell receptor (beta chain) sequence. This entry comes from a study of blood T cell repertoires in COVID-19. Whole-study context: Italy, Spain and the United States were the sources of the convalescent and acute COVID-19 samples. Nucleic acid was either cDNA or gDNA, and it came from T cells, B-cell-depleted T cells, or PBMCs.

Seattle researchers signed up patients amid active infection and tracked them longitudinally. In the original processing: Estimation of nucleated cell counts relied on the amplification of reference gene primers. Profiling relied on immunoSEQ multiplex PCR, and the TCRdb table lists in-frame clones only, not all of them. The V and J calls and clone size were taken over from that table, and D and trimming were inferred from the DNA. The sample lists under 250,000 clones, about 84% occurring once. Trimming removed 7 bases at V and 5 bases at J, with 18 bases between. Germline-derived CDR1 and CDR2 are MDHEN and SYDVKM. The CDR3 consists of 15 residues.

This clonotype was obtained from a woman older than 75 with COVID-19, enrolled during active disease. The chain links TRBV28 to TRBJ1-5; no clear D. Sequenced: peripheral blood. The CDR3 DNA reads TGTGCCAGCAACGCCGTGCCGGGGATAGATCAGCCCCAGCATTTT. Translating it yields CASNAVPGIDQPQHF.